This entry describes one T cell receptor beta chain. The CDR3 contains 13 residues. The germline V gene has CDR1 SNHLY and CDR2 FYNNEI. After removal of 8 bases from V and 7 bases from J, the junction contained 8 bases not matched to a gene. This record belongs to a study of Ad26.COV2.S vaccination and SARS-CoV-2 variants. Study at large: Doses of Ad26.COV2.S were injected into muscle once or twice, 56 days apart.

The protocol was immunoSEQ multiplex PCR, while the TCRdb copy is restricted to in-frame clones and leaves out a portion. The table includes about 460,000 clones, 80% to 90% detected once. Described treatment: around 19 received Ad26.COV2.S at low or high dose, single or two shots; several received placebo; per-sample allocation not given. Material that was analyzed had been drawn on day 63 after the first vaccine or placebo injection. The vaccine antigen was prefusion-stabilized Wuhan SARS-CoV-2 spike. This chain uses TRBV2 with TRBJ2-1; the match to TRBD1 covers 7 bases. The specimen comprised peripheral blood, sampled in a trial of Ad26.COV2.S vaccine versus placebo. The TCR originated in a person between 18 and 59 years old who received the Ad26.COV2.S COVID-19 vaccine or a placebo. The CDR3 loop reads CASDQGVGNEQFF. The CDR3 region has the DNA TGTGCCAGCGATCAGGGGGTCGGAAATGAGCAGTTCTTC.